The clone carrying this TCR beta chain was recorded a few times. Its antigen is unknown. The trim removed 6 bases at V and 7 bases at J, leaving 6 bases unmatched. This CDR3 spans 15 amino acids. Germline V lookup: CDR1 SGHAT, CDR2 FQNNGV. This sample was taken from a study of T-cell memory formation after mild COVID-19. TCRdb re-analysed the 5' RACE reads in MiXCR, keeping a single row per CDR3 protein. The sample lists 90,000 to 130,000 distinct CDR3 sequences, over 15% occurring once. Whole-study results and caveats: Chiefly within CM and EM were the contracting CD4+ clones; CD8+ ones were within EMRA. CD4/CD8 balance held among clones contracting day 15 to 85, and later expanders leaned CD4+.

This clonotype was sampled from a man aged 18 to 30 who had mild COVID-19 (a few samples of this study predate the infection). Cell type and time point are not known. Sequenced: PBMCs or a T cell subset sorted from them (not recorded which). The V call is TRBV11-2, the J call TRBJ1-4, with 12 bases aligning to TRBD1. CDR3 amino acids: CASSLPGQGAEKLFF. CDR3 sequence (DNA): TGTGCCAGCAGTCTTCCGGGACAGGGGGCTGAAAAACTGTTTTTT. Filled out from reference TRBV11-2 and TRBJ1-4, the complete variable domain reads EAGVAQSPRYKIIEKRQSVAFWCNPISGHATLYWYQQILGQGPKLLIQFQNNGVVDDSQLPKDRFSAERLKGVDSTLKIQPAKLEDSAVYLCASSLPGQGAEKLFFGSGTQLSVL.